This T cell receptor beta chain came from a study of T cells in tuberculosis. Broader study findings: Smaller distances to GMM-specific TCRs suggested their expansion in active tuberculosis.

This clone was recorded once. The antigen is unknown. The method was immunoSEQ multiplex PCR; TCRdb's version includes in-frame clones alone and lacks a portion of them. Of roughly 19,000 clones in the sample, 75% to 90% were seen once. Unsorted cryopreserved PBMC were sequenced, averaging around 100,000 T cells per clinical donor. Germline CDR1 reads GTSNPN; CDR2 reads SVGIG (reference sequence). The V gene lost 2 bases and the J gene lost 6 bases, with 16 bases spanning the gap. The CDR3 runs 14 residues. The V and J genes are TRBV30 and TRBJ1-1; no definite D call. This receptor was taken from a donor between 10 and 35 years old with latent tuberculosis or without tuberculosis infection. Sequencing was performed on PBMCs. The CDR3 DNA sequence: TGTGCCTGGAGTCGGCTCCTCGGGAAGCCTGAAGCTTTCTTT. This codes for CAWSRLLGKPEAFF.